These T cell receptor beta chains were read from a single sample in a study of CD8 T cells in Susac syndrome. TCRdb used MiXCR to reprocess the immunoSEQ multiplex PCR reads, holding one entry per CDR3 protein. The table shows 210,000 or so distinct CDR3 sequences, with about 93% occurring only once. The sample taken for sequencing was CD8+ T cells from PBMCs. The receptors originated from a human donor with multiple sclerosis. The CDR3 runs from the conserved cysteine through the conserved F or W. A D gene is named only where the DNA matches it firmly. The size field is filled for only some rows; it gives once, few, many or a size class.

d_gene: -; j_gene: TRBJ1-1; v_gene: TRBV12-5; abundance: -; CDR3nt: TGTGCTAGTGGTTTGGACCCCACTGAAGCTTTCTTT; CDR3aa: CASGLDPTEAFF
d_gene: -; j_gene: TRBJ1-2; v_gene: TRBV24-1; abundance: -; CDR3nt: TGTGCCACCAGTGATTCACAGATCCCGTATGGGGGCTACACCTTC; CDR3aa: CATSDSQIPYGGYTF
d_gene: -; j_gene: TRBJ2-1; v_gene: TRBV9; abundance: -; CDR3nt: TGTGCCAGCAGCGTGGAGGGGGAAGGGGATGAGCAGTTCTTC; CDR3aa: CASSVEGEGDEQFF
d_gene: TRBD1; j_gene: TRBJ2-7; v_gene: TRBV13; abundance: -; CDR3nt: TGTGCCAGCAGCCCAGGACAGGGTGCAGAGGGCGAGCAGTACTTC; CDR3aa: CASSPGQGAEGEQYF
d_gene: -; j_gene: TRBJ1-2; v_gene: TRBV14; abundance: once; CDR3nt: TGTGCCAGCAGCCAAGTTTTTGGGGGGCCAGCTAACTATGGCTACACCTTC; CDR3aa: CASSQVFGGPANYGYTF
d_gene: -; j_gene: TRBJ2-4; v_gene: TRBV20-1; abundance: -; CDR3nt: TGCAGTGCTAGAGATATCCATAAGAAAAACATTCAGTACTTC; CDR3aa: CSARDIHKKNIQYF
d_gene: TRBD1; j_gene: TRBJ2-6; v_gene: TRBV19; abundance: -; CDR3nt: TGTGCCAGTAGTATTGGCCTCTCCGACAGGGAAGCTGGGGCCAACGTCCTGACTTTC; CDR3aa: CASSIGLSDREAGANVLTF
d_gene: TRBD1; j_gene: TRBJ1-4; v_gene: TRBV7-8; abundance: -; CDR3nt: TGTGCCAGCAGGGATCGACAGGGGGCGAGTGAAAAACTGTTTTTT; CDR3aa: CASRDRQGASEKLFF
d_gene: -; j_gene: TRBJ1-2; v_gene: TRBV2; abundance: -; CDR3nt: TGTGCCAGCGAACAGCAACGGGGCGGAAACTATGGCTACACCTTC; CDR3aa: CASEQQRGGNYGYTF
d_gene: -; j_gene: TRBJ1-5; v_gene: TRBV2; abundance: -; CDR3nt: TGTGCCACCCGAGCGGGGATTGGCAATCAGCCCCAGCATTTT; CDR3aa: CATRAGIGNQPQHF
d_gene: TRBD1; j_gene: TRBJ1-1; v_gene: TRBV5-6; abundance: -; CDR3nt: TGTGCCAGCAGCTTGGCCGGAAAGGGGGCTTGGTCTGAAGCTTTCTTT; CDR3aa: CASSLAGKGAWSEAFF
d_gene: -; j_gene: TRBJ2-2; v_gene: TRBV13; abundance: once; CDR3nt: TGTGCCACAAATATGGACACGAACACCGGGGAGCTGTTTTTT; CDR3aa: CATNMDTNTGELFF
d_gene: TRBD2; j_gene: TRBJ2-1; v_gene: TRBV6-1; abundance: -; CDR3nt: TGTGCCAGCAGTGGCCGGACTAGCGTGAGCTCCTACAATGAGCAGTTCTTC; CDR3aa: CASSGRTSVSSYNEQFF
d_gene: TRBD1; j_gene: TRBJ1-1; v_gene: TRBV4-3; abundance: -; CDR3nt: TGCGCCAGCAGCCAAGATTGGACAGGGGGCGAGGAAGCTTTCTTT; CDR3aa: CASSQDWTGGEEAFF
d_gene: -; j_gene: TRBJ2-1; v_gene: TRBV19; abundance: -; CDR3nt: TGTGCCAGTAGTATGCGGGCGGGACCCTACAATGAGCAGTTCTTC; CDR3aa: CASSMRAGPYNEQFF
d_gene: -; j_gene: TRBJ1-2; v_gene: TRBV30; abundance: -; CDR3nt: TGTGCCTGGCACAGGGACGGCTACACCTTC; CDR3aa: CAWHRDGYTF
d_gene: TRBD1; j_gene: TRBJ1-2; v_gene: TRBV9; abundance: -; CDR3nt: TGTGCCAGCAGCGTAGAAGGCCAGGGGGACTATGGCTACACCTTC; CDR3aa: CASSVEGQGDYGYTF
d_gene: -; j_gene: TRBJ2-7; v_gene: TRBV5-1; abundance: -; CDR3nt: TGCGCCAGCAGCCGACAGGAAGGCGAGCAGTACTTC; CDR3aa: CASSRQEGEQYF
d_gene: -; j_gene: TRBJ1-5; v_gene: TRBV12-3/TRBV12-4; abundance: -; CDR3nt: TGTGCCAGCAGTTTAGCTACGACATTCGAACGGCCCCAGCATTTT; CDR3aa: CASSLATTFERPQHF